This T cell receptor (beta chain) appears in the sequencing data of a study of OX40 agonist ivuxolimab in advanced cancers. Overall study context: Patients took ivuxolimab, an agonistic anti-OX40 (CD134) antibody. All patients had ivuxolimab intravenously every 2 weeks at 0.01 to 10 mg/kg. Overall study findings and caveats: Some patients who did not respond also had low normalized T-cell clonal expansion.

Some clones are missing from TCRdb's copy, which holds only in-frame ones; the method was immunoSEQ multiplex PCR. The sample shows about 62,000 clones, 75% to 90% of them seen only once. CDR1 and CDR2 from the germline V gene are SGHTA and FQGNSA. CDR3 length: 15 residues. V gave up 4 bases and J gave up 5 bases, with 15 bases separating them. Worth noting for this clone: Its antigen is still unknown.

This material consisted of CD4+ or CD8+ T cells sorted from blood, taken in a trial of the OX40 agonist ivuxolimab. This receptor was identified in an adult with an advanced solid tumor such as melanoma, head and neck, liver or kidney cancer. The rearrangement uses TRBV7-2 and TRBJ2-1; possibly TRBD1 for D (6 bases). The CDR3 loop reads CASSWGLGWDNEQFF. The DNA of the CDR3 is TGTGCCAGCAGCTGGGGGCTCGGGTGGGACAATGAGCAGTTCTTC.